The T cell receptor beta chain under discussion was sequenced for a study of graft-versus-host responses after intestinal transplantation. About the research overall: Every one of the recipients received anti-thymocyte globulin induction and afterwards took tacrolimus and steroids for about 3 years.

Study outcomes and limitations: With peak circulating GvH clone levels came an association with early post-transplant HvG declines.

Profiling relied on immunoSEQ multiplex PCR, and the TCRdb table lists in-frame clones only, not all of them. The sample records more than 90,000 clones, more than 80% being singletons. The germline V gene has CDR1 SGHRS and CDR2 YFSETQ. V shed 2 bases and J shed 5 bases, with 16 bases lying between them. CDR3 length: 15 residues. A note on this clone: No antigen is known for it.

This chain connects TRBV5-1 to TRBJ2-5; D might be TRBD1 or TRBD2, each matching 6 bases. The source was unstimulated CD4+ T cells sorted from spleen or lymph node cells, collected before transplant. This sequence originates from a human donor who was the organ donor for an intestinal transplant. The chain's CDR3 is CASSFGGHPGETQYF. CDR3 bases: TGCGCCAGCAGCTTCGGGGGCCACCCGGGGGAGACCCAGTACTTC. Together with reference TRBV5-1 and TRBJ2-5, the CDR3 gives the full variable domain: KAGVTQTPRYLIKTRGQQVTLSCSPISGHRSVSWYQQTPGQGLQFLFEYFSETQRNKGNFPGRFSGRQFSNSRSEMNVSTLELGDSALYLCASSFGGHPGETQYFGPGTRLLVL.